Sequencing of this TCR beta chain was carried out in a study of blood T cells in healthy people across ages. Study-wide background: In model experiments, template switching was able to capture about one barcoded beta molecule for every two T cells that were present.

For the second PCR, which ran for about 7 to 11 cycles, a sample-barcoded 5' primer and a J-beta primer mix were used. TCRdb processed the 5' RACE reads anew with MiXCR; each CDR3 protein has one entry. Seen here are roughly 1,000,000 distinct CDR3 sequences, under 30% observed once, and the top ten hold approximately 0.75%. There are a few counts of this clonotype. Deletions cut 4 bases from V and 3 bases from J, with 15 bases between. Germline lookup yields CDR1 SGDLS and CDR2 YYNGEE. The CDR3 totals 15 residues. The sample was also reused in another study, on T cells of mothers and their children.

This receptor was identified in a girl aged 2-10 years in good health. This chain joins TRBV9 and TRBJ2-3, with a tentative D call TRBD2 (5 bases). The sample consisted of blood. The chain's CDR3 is CASSLGGSLTDTQYF. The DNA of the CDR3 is TGTGCCAGCAGCCTCGGTGGGAGTTTGACAGATACGCAGTATTTT.